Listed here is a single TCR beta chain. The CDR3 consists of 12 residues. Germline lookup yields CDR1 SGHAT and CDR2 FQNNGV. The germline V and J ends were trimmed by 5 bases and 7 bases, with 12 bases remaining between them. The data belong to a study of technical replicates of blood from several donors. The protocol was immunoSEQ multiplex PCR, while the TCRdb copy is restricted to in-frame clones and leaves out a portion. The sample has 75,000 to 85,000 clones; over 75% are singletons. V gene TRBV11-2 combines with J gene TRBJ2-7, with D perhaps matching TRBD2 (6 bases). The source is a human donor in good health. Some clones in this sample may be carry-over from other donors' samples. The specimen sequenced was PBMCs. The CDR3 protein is CASSRGVWEQYF. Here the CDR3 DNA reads TGTGCCAGCAGCCGCGGGGTCTGGGAGCAGTACTTC.